The 3 T cell receptor beta chains below were found in one sample sequenced in a study of T cells after yellow fever vaccination. TCRdb analysed the 5' RACE reads with MiXCR anew, one entry per CDR3 protein. The sample records about 500,000 distinct CDR3 sequences, less than 20% being singletons. Sequencing was performed on PBMCs, taken 5 days after the first yellow fever vaccination. All receptors come from a young man who received the YFV17D yellow fever vaccine.

This chain uses TRBV30 with TRBJ1-2; D not resolved. The CDR3 spans 13 residues. CDR1 is GTSNPN, CDR2 SVGIG, per germline (reference sequence). Trimming pared 1 base from V and 1 base from J, leaving 7 bases between. CDR3 residues: CAWSGNGNYGYTF. The DNA for the CDR3 is TGTGCCTGGAGTGGAAACGGTAACTATGGCTACACCTTC.

This clonotype was seen a handful of times. V and J are TRBV9 and TRBJ2-1; 8 bases are shared with TRBD2. Per germline, CDR1 SGDLS and CDR2 YYNGEE. V was pared by 2 bases and J by 3 bases, with 4 bases of the junction left unmatched. The CDR3 sequence is 15 residues long. This chain's CDR3 is CASSVVAGNYNEQFF. CDR3 coding DNA: TGTGCCAGCAGCGTCGTAGCGGGGAACTACAATGAGCAGTTCTTC. Based on the CDR3 plus reference TRBV9 and TRBJ2-1, the full variable domain is DSGVTQTPKHLITATGQRVTLRCSPRSGDLSVYWYQQSLDQGLQFLIQYYNGEERAKGNILERFSAQQFPDLHSELNLSSLELGDSALYFCASSVVAGNYNEQFFGPGTRLTVL.

This clonotype has ten or more counts. V is TRBV7-8 and J is TRBJ1-2; D ambiguous. This CDR3 region has 15 residues. CDR1 and CDR2 (germline): SGHVS, FQNEAQ. V gave up 1 base and J gave up 2 bases, with 11 bases separating them. In DNA form, the CDR3 reads TGTGCCAGCAGCTTAGATCCCAGGAACAACTATGGCTACACCTTC. It is translated as CASSLDPRNNYGYTF.